This is a list of T cell receptor beta chains from one sample in a study of breast tumors, draining lymph nodes, adjacent tissues. In TCRdb, the multiplex PCR reads were re-called with MiXCR into one record per CDR3 protein. The data contain 200,000 to 300,000 distinct CDR3 sequences, 30% of them singletons. Sequenced sample: axillary lymph node tissue. The source of these receptors is a female donor with breast cancer. Some clones in this sample may be carry-over from other donors' samples. Both conserved end residues are part of each CDR3. The D gene is left open where the match is weak. Some rows have no size entry. The others give once, few or many, or a class for an expanded clone.

J: TRBJ1-5
size: many
V: TRBV5-1
D: NA
CDR3: CASSLGDGYSNQPQHF
DNA: TGCGCCAGCAGCTTGGGGGACGGATATAGCAATCAGCCCCAGCATTTT

J: TRBJ2-2
size: many
V: TRBV20-1
D: NA
CDR3: CSATPRDRNTGELFF
DNA: TGCAGTGCCACCCCCAGGGATCGGAACACCGGGGAGCTGTTTTTT

J: TRBJ2-5
size: many
V: TRBV12-3/TRBV12-4
D: NA
CDR3: CASSLRASGFGETQYF
DNA: TGTGCCAGCAGTTTAAGGGCCTCGGGGTTCGGTGAGACCCAGTACTTC

J: TRBJ1-3
size: many
V: TRBV20-1
D: NA
CDR3: CSASARNKNTIYF
DNA: TGCAGTGCTAGTGCCAGGAACAAAAACACCATATATTTT

J: TRBJ2-4
size: many
V: TRBV20-1
D: NA
CDR3: CSARAGWLNIQYF
DNA: TGCAGTGCTAGAGCGGGGTGGCTTAACATTCAGTACTTC

J: TRBJ2-1
size: many
V: TRBV11-1
D: TRBD2
CDR3: CASRGLAGNEQFF
DNA: TGTGCCAGCCGTGGACTAGCGGGCAATGAGCAGTTCTTC

J: TRBJ2-1
size: many
V: TRBV25-1
D: TRBD2
CDR3: CASSELIAGGKQFF
DNA: TGTGCCAGCAGTGAACTCATAGCGGGAGGTAAGCAGTTCTTC

J: TRBJ2-1
size: many
V: TRBV7-2
D: NA
CDR3: CASGLTPGTYNEQFF
DNA: TGTGCCAGCGGCCTGACCCCGGGAACCTACAATGAGCAGTTCTTC

J: TRBJ1-2
size: many
V: TRBV30
D: NA
CDR3: CARRTANYGYTF
DNA: TGTGCCCGTAGGACAGCTAACTATGGCTACACCTTC

J: TRBJ2-1
size: NA
V: TRBV20-1
D: TRBD2
CDR3: CSAIKASGPYNEQFF
DNA: TGCAGTGCTATCAAGGCTAGCGGGCCCTACAATGAGCAGTTCTTC

J: TRBJ2-1
size: many
V: TRBV7-9
D: TRBD2
CDR3: CASSLSREAEQFF
DNA: TGTGCCAGCAGCTTATCGCGGGAGGCTGAGCAGTTCTTC

J: TRBJ1-2
size: NA
V: TRBV5-1
D: NA
CDR3: CASSTWEGAYGYAF
DNA: TGCGCCAGCAGCACCTGGGAAGGCGCCTACGGCTACGCCTTC

J: TRBJ2-7
size: few
V: TRBV6-1
D: NA
CDR3: CASSQAAGLLYEQYF
DNA: TGTGCCAGCAGTCAGGCGGCAGGATTACTGTACGAGCAGTACTTC

J: TRBJ2-7
size: many
V: TRBV7-2
D: NA
CDR3: CASSSLGEQYF
DNA: TGTGCCAGCAGCTCATTGGGGGAGCAGTACTTC

J: TRBJ1-5
size: NA
V: TRBV5-4
D: NA
CDR3: CASSHRDISETQHF
DNA: TGTGCCAGCAGCCATAGGGACATCTCAGAGACCCAGCATTTT

J: TRBJ2-5
size: few
V: TRBV5-1
D: NA
CDR3: CASTPLGDLETQYF
DNA: TGCGCCAGCACCCCCTTAGGGGATTTAGAGACCCAGTACTTC

J: TRBJ1-6
size: many
V: TRBV30
D: TRBD1
CDR3: CAWSQGGNSPLHF
DNA: TGTGCCTGGAGTCAGGGGGGGAATTCACCCCTCCACTTT

J: TRBJ2-5
size: NA
V: TRBV27
D: TRBD2
CDR3: CASSLGTSGKSETQYF
DNA: TGTGCCAGCAGTTTAGGGACTAGCGGAAAATCAGAGACCCAGTACTTC

J: TRBJ1-3
size: few
V: TRBV6-5
D: NA
CDR3: CASSYSRGPSSGNTIYF
DNA: TGTGCCAGCAGTTACTCTAGAGGTCCTTCTTCTGGAAACACCATATATTTT

J: TRBJ1-3
size: few
V: TRBV30
D: NA
CDR3: CAWRPQGPLSGNTIYF
DNA: TGTGCCTGGAGACCCCAAGGACCTCTATCTGGAAACACCATATATTTT

J: TRBJ1-4
size: many
V: TRBV9
D: TRBD1
CDR3: CASSVDAGTGEKLFF
DNA: TGTGCCAGCAGCGTAGATGCCGGGACAGGTGAAAAACTGTTTTTT

J: TRBJ2-1
size: many
V: TRBV24-1
D: TRBD1
CDR3: CAIDRDSTNEQFF
DNA: TGTGCCATCGACCGGGACAGTACCAATGAGCAGTTCTTC

J: TRBJ2-1
size: NA
V: TRBV24-1
D: NA
CDR3: CATSDFGAGVDNEQFF
DNA: TGTGCCACCAGTGATTTTGGGGCAGGGGTGGACAATGAGCAGTTCTTC

J: TRBJ2-5
size: NA
V: TRBV5-6
D: NA
CDR3: CASSLGGARYETQYF
DNA: TGTGCCAGCAGCTTGGGCGGGGCTCGATATGAGACCCAGTACTTC

J: TRBJ2-3
size: few
V: TRBV27
D: NA
CDR3: CASSLRGLLLDTQYF
DNA: TGTGCCAGCAGTTTACGTGGACTGCTATTAGATACGCAGTATTTT

J: TRBJ2-5
size: many
V: TRBV15
D: TRBD2
CDR3: CATSLGLAGDYIAGAQYF
DNA: TGTGCCACCAGCCTTGGACTAGCGGGAGACTATATCGCGGGGGCCCAGTACTTC

J: TRBJ2-1
size: many
V: TRBV19
D: NA
CDR3: CASSSGAYNEQFF
DNA: TGTGCCAGTAGTTCGGGAGCCTACAATGAGCAGTTCTTC